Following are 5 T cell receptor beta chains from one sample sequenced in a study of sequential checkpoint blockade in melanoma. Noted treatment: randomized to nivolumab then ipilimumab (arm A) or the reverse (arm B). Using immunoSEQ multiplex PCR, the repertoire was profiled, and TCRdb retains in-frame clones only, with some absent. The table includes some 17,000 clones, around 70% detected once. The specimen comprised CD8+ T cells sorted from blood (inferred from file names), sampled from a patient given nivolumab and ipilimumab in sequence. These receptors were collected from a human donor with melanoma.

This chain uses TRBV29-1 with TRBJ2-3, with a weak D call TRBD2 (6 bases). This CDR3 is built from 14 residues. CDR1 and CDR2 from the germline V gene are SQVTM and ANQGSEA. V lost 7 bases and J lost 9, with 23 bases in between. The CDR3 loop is CSGYIAETGRTQYF. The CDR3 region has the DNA TGCAGCGGATACATAGCGGAAACGGGAAGGACGCAGTATTTT.

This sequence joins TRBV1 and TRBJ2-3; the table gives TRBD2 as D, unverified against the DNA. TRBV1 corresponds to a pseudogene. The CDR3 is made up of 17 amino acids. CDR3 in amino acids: CTSSQLAGPTSTDTQYF. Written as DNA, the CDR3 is TGCACCAGCAGCCAACTAGCGGGTCCGACGAGCACAGATACGCAGTATTTT.

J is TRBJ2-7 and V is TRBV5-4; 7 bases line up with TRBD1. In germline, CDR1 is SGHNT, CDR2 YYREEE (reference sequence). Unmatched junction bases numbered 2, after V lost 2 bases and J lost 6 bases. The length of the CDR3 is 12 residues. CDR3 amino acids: CASSLGGPEQYF. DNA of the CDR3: TGTGCCAGCAGCTTAGGGGGCCCCGAGCAGTACTTC.

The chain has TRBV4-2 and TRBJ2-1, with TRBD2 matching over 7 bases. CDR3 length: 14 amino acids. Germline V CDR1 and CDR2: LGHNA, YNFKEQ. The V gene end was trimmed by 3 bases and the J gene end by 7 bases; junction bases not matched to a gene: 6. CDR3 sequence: CASSQAGEANEQFF. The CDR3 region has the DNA TGTGCCAGCAGCCAGGCGGGAGAGGCTAATGAGCAGTTCTTC.

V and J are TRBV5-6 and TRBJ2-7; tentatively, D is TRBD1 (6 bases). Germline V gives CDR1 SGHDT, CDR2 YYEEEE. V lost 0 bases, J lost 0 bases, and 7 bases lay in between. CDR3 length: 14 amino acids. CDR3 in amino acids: CASSLDRVSYEQYF. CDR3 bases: TGTGCCAGCAGCTTGGACAGGGTCTCCTACGAGCAGTACTTC.